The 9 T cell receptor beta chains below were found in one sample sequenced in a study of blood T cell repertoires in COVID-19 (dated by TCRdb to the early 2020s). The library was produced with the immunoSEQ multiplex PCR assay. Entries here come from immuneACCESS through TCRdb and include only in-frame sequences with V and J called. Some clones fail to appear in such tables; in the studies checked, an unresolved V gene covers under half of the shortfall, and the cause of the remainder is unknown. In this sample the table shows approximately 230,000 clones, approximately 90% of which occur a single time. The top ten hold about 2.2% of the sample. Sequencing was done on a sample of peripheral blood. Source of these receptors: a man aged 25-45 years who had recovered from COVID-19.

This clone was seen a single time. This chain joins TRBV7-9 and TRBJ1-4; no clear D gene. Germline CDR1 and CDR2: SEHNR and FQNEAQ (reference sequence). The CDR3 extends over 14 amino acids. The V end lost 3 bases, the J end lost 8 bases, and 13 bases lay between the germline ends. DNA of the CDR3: TGTGCCAGCAGCTTGGGGTTGAGCGGGGAAAAACTGTTTTTT. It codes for CASSLGLSGEKLFF.

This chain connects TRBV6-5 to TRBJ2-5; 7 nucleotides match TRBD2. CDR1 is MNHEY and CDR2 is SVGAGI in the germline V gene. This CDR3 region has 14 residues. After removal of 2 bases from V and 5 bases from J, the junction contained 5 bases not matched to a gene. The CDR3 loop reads CASSYGTIVETQYF. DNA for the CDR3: TGTGCCAGCAGTTACGGGACTATCGTGGAGACCCAGTACTTC.

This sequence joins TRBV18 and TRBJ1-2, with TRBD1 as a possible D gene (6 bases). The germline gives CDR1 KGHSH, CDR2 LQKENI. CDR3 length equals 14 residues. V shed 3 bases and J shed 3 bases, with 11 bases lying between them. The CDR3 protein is CASSPGQPHYGYTF. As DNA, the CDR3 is TGTGCCAGCTCACCTGGACAGCCTCACTATGGCTACACCTTC.

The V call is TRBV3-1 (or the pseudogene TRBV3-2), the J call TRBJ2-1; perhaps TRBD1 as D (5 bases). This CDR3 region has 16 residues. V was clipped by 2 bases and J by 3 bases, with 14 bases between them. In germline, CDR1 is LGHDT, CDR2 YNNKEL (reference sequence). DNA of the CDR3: TGTGCCAGCAGCCAATACCGGACGACAGACTACAATGAGCAGTTCTTC. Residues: CASSQYRTTDYNEQFF.

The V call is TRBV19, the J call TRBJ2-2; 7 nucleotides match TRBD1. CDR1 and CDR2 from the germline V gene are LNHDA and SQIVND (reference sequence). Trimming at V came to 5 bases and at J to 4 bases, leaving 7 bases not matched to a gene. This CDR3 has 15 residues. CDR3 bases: TGTGCCAGTAGTCCCTGGGACAGACTCACCGGGGAGCTGTTTTTT. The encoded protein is CASSPWDRLTGELFF. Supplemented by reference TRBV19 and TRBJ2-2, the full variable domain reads DGGITQSPKYLFRKEGQNVTLSCEQNLNHDAMYWYRQDPGQGLRLIYYSQIVNDFQKGDIAEGYSVSREKKESFPLTVTSAQKNPTAFYLCASSPWDRLTGELFFGEGSRLTVL.

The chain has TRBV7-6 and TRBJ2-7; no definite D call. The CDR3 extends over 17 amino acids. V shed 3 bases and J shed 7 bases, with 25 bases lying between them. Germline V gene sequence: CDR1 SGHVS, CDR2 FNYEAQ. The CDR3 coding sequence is TGTGCCAGCAGCTTCGGTGGCCCGTTAGCCCCCTTTTCGGAGCAGTACTTC. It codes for CASSFGGPLAPFSEQYF.

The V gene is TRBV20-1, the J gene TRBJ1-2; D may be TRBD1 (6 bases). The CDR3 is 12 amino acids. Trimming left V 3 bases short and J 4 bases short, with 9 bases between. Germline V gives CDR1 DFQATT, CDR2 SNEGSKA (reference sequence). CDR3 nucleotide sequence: TGCAGTGCTAGTCCAGGGGCCTATGGCTACACCTTC. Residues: CSASPGAYGYTF.

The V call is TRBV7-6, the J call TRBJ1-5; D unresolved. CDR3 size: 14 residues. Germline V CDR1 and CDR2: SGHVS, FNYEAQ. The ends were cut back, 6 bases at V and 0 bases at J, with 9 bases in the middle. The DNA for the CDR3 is TGTGCCAGCAGTCCTATTGGTAGCAATCAGCCCCAGCATTTT. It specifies CASSPIGSNQPQHF.

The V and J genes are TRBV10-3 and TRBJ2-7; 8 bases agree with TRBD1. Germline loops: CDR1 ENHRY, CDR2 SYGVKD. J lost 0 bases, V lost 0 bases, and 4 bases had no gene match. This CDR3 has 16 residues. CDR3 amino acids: CAISESTGDFSYEQYF. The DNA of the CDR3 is TGTGCCATCAGTGAGTCGACAGGGGACTTCTCCTACGAGCAGTACTTC.